The present entry profiles one TCR beta chain with its context. The data derive from a study of shared clonotypes between healthy human individuals. TCRdb's copy holds only in-frame clones and misses some; the assay was immunoSEQ multiplex PCR. The sample holds nearly 600,000 clones; nearly 97% are singletons and the top ten take roughly 0.1%. This CDR3 spans 16 amino acids. Germline CDR1 SGDLS, CDR2 YYNGEE. V gave up 3 bases and J gave up 5 bases, with 21 bases separating them. CD45RO-negative, CCR7-selected cells formed the naive CD8 fraction, which excluded terminally differentiated effector memory CD45RA+ cells. Study donors comprised healthy, HIV-negative adults devoid of recent acute infection or vaccination.

The sample consisted of naive CD8+ T cells sorted from blood. The source of this sequence is a young woman in good health. The chain has TRBV9 and TRBJ2-7; D possibly corresponds to TRBD2 (6 bases). CDR3 region: CASSAGDSSRPHEQYF. CDR3 sequence (DNA): TGTGCCAGCAGCGCCGGGGACTCATCACGCCCCCACGAGCAGTACTTC.